A single sample gave rise to the 19 T cell receptor beta chains below, sequenced in a study of T cells expressing NK-cell markers. TCRdb reprocessed the 5' RACE reads, with one entry per CDR3 protein and no DNA. In total, the table holds a few hundred thousand distinct CDR3 sequences. Specimen: blood T cells: a sorted CD56 or NKG2C T cell subset, CD4+ or CD8+ T cells, or bulk PBMC T cells (not recorded which). The receptors were gathered from a man aged 18 to 30 in good health.

The rearrangement joins TRBV3-1 to TRBJ2-1; TCRdb lists TRBD2, though no DNA is available to test this call. The CDR3 consists of 13 residues. Germline CDR1 is LGHDT and CDR2 is YNNKEL (reference sequence). The CDR3 sequence is CASSQLTRNEQFF.

The rearrangement uses TRBV7-8 and TRBJ2-3; TCRdb returns TRBD2, unconfirmable since there is no DNA. The CDR3 is made up of 15 amino acids. Looked up from germline, CDR1 is SGHVS and CDR2 is FQNEAQ. The CDR3 here is CASSLEVAGGDTQYF.

The chain combines TRBV5-1 with TRBJ2-2; the TCRdb D gene call, TRBD1, has no DNA to confirm it. The germline CDR1 and CDR2 sequences are SGHRS and YFSETQ. This CDR3 has 16 residues. The CDR3 reads CASSLNGGSATGELFF.

The chain recombines TRBV29-1 with TRBJ2-3; as DNA is missing, the TRBD2 call by TCRdb cannot be tested. In germline, CDR1 is SQVTM, CDR2 ANQGSEA. This CDR3 contains 14 residues. CDR3: CSVEASGATDTQYF.

This rearrangement joins TRBV3-1 to TRBJ2-7; TCRdb lists TRBD2, though no DNA is available to test this call. The CDR3 extends over 19 amino acids. The germline V gene has CDR1 LGHDT and CDR2 YNNKEL (reference sequence). The CDR3 is CASSHHRGTGTSGSYEQYF.

The rearrangement joins TRBV24-1 to TRBJ2-1; TCRdb's assignment of TRBD1 cannot be checked, as there is no DNA. This CDR3 region has 15 residues. Germline-derived CDR1 and CDR2 are KGHDR and SFDVKD. CDR3 amino acids: CATSDVTGDYNEQFF.

This rearrangement joins TRBV29-1 to TRBJ1-4; TCRdb's D call, TRBD1, is unchecked because there is no DNA. The germline gives CDR1 SQVTM, CDR2 ANQGSEA. The CDR3 has 13 amino acids. The CDR3 reads CSVGARHNEKLFF. The whole variable domain, filled in from reference TRBV29-1 and TRBJ1-4, reads SAVISQKPSRDICQRGTSLTIQCQVDSQVTMMFWYRQQPGQSLTLIATANQGSEATYESGFVIDKFPISRPNLTFSTLTVSNMSPEDSSIYLCSVGARHNEKLFFGSGTQLSVL.

This chain uses TRBV29-1 with TRBJ2-5. The CDR3 spans 13 residues. CDR1 and CDR2 from the germline V gene are SQVTM and ANQGSEA. CDR3 sequence: CSVRSLLTETQYF.

The genes are TRBV27 and TRBJ1-5; TCRdb gives TRBD1 as the D gene, but with no DNA this cannot be confirmed. Germline lookup yields CDR1 MNHEY and CDR2 SMNVEV (reference sequence). The CDR3 has 15 residues. CDR3 amino acids: CASSAGTGGKQPQHF.

CDR3 region: CASSGAGTPNTGELFF. The chain carries TRBV9 and TRBJ2-2; checking the TCRdb D call of TRBD1 is not possible without DNA. The CDR3 is 16 residues long. Germline V lookup: CDR1 SGDLS, CDR2 YYNGEE. Based on the CDR3 plus reference TRBV9 and TRBJ2-2, the full variable domain is DSGVTQTPKHLITATGQRVTLRCSPRSGDLSVYWYQQSLDQGLQFLIQYYNGEERAKGNILERFSAQQFPDLHSELNLSSLELGDSALYFCASSGAGTPNTGELFFGEGSRLTVL.

This chain uses TRBV2 with TRBJ1-2. The CDR3 consists of 15 residues. The V gene's germline CDR1 is SNHLY and CDR2 FYNNEI. The CDR3 protein is CASSGAAKGHYGYTF.

V and J are TRBV27 and TRBJ2-5; no DNA is available, so the TRBD2 call from TCRdb remains unchecked. From germline, CDR1 is MNHEY and CDR2 SMNVEV (reference sequence). The CDR3 runs to 13 residues. The CDR3 sequence is CASSLSGRRTQYF.

The chain joins TRBV12-3 or TRBV12-4 to TRBJ2-1; TCRdb outputs TRBD2, but without DNA this stays unchecked. CDR3 length: 16 amino acids. This chain's CDR3 is CASSSPTSGGQNEQFF.

The chain has TRBV25-1 and TRBJ1-6. CDR1 and CDR2 (germline): MGHDK, SYGVNS. CDR3 length equals 13 residues. The CDR3 region is CASSEQIASPLHF.

The chain joins TRBV28 to TRBJ1-5. Germline V gene sequence: CDR1 MDHEN, CDR2 SYDVKM. The CDR3 has 17 residues. This CDR3 is CASSFLSRRGYGQPQHF.

The chain employs TRBV6-2 or TRBV6-3 and TRBJ2-1; TCRdb selects TRBD2, and the lack of DNA leaves this call unchecked. The CDR3 runs 17 residues. Per germline, CDR1 MNHEY and CDR2 SVGEGT. The CDR3 reads CASSVTSGRAAYNEQFF.

V gene TRBV10-3 combines with J gene TRBJ2-1; TCRdb gives TRBD1 as the D gene, but with no DNA this cannot be confirmed. This CDR3 has 14 amino acids. The V gene's germline CDR1 is ENHRY and CDR2 SYGVKD. The CDR3 protein is CAIRGGGGQHEQFF.

The chain links TRBV7-2 to TRBJ2-6; there is no DNA to check the TCRdb D call of TRBD1. The CDR3 sequence is 16 residues long. Germline V gene lookup returns CDR1 SGHTA and CDR2 FQGNSA. The chain's CDR3 is CASSPEGAQGANVLTF. Full variable domain (missing parts from reference TRBV7-2 and TRBJ2-6): GAGVSQSPSNKVTEKGKDVELRCDPISGHTALYWYRQSLGQGLEFLIYFQGNSAPDKSGLPSDRFSAERTGGSVSTLTIQRTQQEDSAVYLCASSPEGAQGANVLTFGAGSRLTVL.

V and J are TRBV10-3 and TRBJ2-1. The germline V gene encodes CDR1 ENHRY and CDR2 SYGVKD. This CDR3 has 11 amino acids. The CDR3 region is CAISADYRRFF.